This TCR beta chain was retrieved from a study of cytomegalovirus exposure and HLA in healthy donors listed by TCRdb under 2017. For the wider study: An earlier analysis of some 550 of the donors reported 250 to 300 Gb of sequence data and 117 million unique TCR beta sequences from some 180 million T cells. Roughly 300 gigabases of sequencing data and 70 million to 85 million unique TCR sequences were included in an early release covering around 600 HLA-typed donors. Of the roughly 400 genotyped donors, about 80% fell in the genetic ancestry cluster associated with self-reported Caucasian donors. The study aimed to test whether signatures of past pathogen exposure could be identified by cataloging public T cell receptors. The study used immunosequencing to profile the T cell repertoires of approximately 630 subjects and linked those repertoires to cytomegalovirus serostatus. A separate validation cohort of more than 100 different subjects was used in addition to the 666-subject first cohort. High-throughput TCR immunosequencing, statistical association of individual TCRs with disease status, and machine learning were combined to predict cytomegalovirus infection status. In a later analysis, previously published TCR beta repertoires from 600 to 850 donors were re-analyzed and high-resolution HLA genotyping was added so that TCR occurrence patterns could be studied. Rather than drawing on any new phenotypic data, the later analysis identified candidate immune exposures from TCR beta sequences and the way those sequences occurred across donors. An earlier analysis of several hundred of the donors applied high-throughput TCR beta sequencing to assess whether each TCR beta V gene segment acted as functional or pseudogenic. Donor age, sex, ethnicity and CMV serostatus were compiled alongside the repertoire data. A later genetic analysis took genome-wide SNP genotypes for about 55% of the 666 donors and used that subset as a discovery cohort. All discovery cohort repertoires had been generated using a single sequencing platform. HLA typing covered class I and class II loci at four-digit resolution. Typing coverage varied by locus: about 620-630 donors for A, B, C, DRB1 and DQB1; 500 to 550 for DQA1; about 570 for DPA1; 450 to 480 for DPB1. A handful of DR-DQ haplotypes were handled as single units for association and clustering because linkage in the cohort was strong. Among several hundred genotyped donors of the cohort, an average of approximately 220,000 unique TCR beta nucleotide sequences was sequenced per donor, of which roughly 17% were non-productive. General conclusions and limits of the study: Roughly uniform sequencing depth across donors was assumed in presence/absence analyses, although this assumption may not hold. In both the original and validation cohorts, the classifier was reported to diagnose cytomegalovirus status with high specificity and sensitivity. The sequencing pipeline was judged likely to have produced a cluster of highly shared sequence variants as a technical artifact. In a later analysis, HLA-associated TCR beta chains were found to be more clonally expanded and to have lower generation probabilities than equally common non-associated chains. An association between a missense DCLRE1C variant and V-gene and J-gene trimming of TCR beta chains was found in a later genetic analysis and replicated in an independent cohort. Most TCR sequences were seen in very few donors, while some public TCRs were found in many individuals. An earlier analysis of approximately 590 of the donors showed that most TCR beta V segments appeared in productive rearrangements either about 90% or about 30% of the time, which broadly matched IMGT annotations. In vitro tests confirmed that three of the cytomegalovirus-associated TCR beta chains recognize cytomegalovirus antigens. This cohort had only TCR beta chains sequenced, and the lack of alpha or paired-chain data limited which features could be detected. Correlated functional status among segregating V segments might be attributable to linkage disequilibrium, but an unknown experimental factor could not be ruled out. In a later genetic analysis, fewer N-insertions in productive TCRs were reported among donors in an Asian-associated ancestry cluster than the roughly 700-donor mean. A later analysis found that TCR association rates varied across HLA loci, with DRB1 alleles showing the most associated TCRs and HLA-C alleles the fewest. The 87-base-pair reads could not distinguish some IMGT-functional V segments, including TRBV6-2 and TRBV6-3, so those segments were excluded. The authors suggested that the approach could potentially be extended to other disease states and immunological phenotypes. The study gave a list of about 160 TCR beta chains associated with cytomegalovirus. Several of the top co-occurrence clusters appeared to be linked to parvovirus B19, influenza, CMV and Epstein-Barr virus, according to a later analysis. CMV serostatus was the only immune exposure information available for the cohort. A further reported finding was that TCR beta sequences accurately predicted the HLA-A and HLA-B alleles for most subjects in the first cohort. A later analysis associated about 16,000 TCR beta sequences with specific HLA alleles at a false discovery rate of 0.05. According to a later analysis, most CMV-associated TCR beta chains appeared to be HLA-restricted, and the HLA associations seemed to be driven largely by CMV exposure. When HLA alleles, especially DR and DQ, strongly co-occurred, TCR associations were difficult to assign to individual alleles. HLA typing was unavailable for some donors at each locus, so association tests used only the typed subset. Because counts were too low, seventeen rarely observed V segments, including chromosome 9 orphons, were left out of the earlier analysis of about 500 of the donors.

Library preparation was by the immunoSEQ multiplex PCR assay. A mixture of 60 forward primers for TCR Vbeta segments and 13 reverse primers for TCR Jbeta segments was used in the multiplex PCR. The CDR3 region of rearranged TCR beta genes was amplified from genomic DNA by a multiplex PCR assay. The Illumina HiSeq System was used to sequence the amplified TCR beta libraries as 87-base-pair reads. The authors processed their data as follows. Across the roughly 700 repertoires, a later analysis counted 80 million or so unique TCR beta chains, around 11 million of which were shared by at least two donors. A nearest-neighbor algorithm error-corrected the raw reads and collapsed the reads into unique sequences, merging closely related sequences to remove PCR and sequencing errors. V, D and J gene segments were assigned by aligning CDR3 sequences to IMGT reference sequences. For a sequence to be retained, a match of at least six nucleotides to both a V gene segment and a J gene segment was required. A rearrangement counted as productive if the CDR3 had no stop codons and remained in frame with V and J, and every other rearrangement counted as non-productive. CDR3 was defined by IMGT convention, running from the second conserved V-encoded cysteine to the conserved J-encoded phenylalanine. The earlier analysis of 550 to 650 of the donors excluded any sequence lacking an unambiguous match to a single V gene segment. In an earlier analysis of approximately 550 of the donors, V segments were called functional above 56.7% productive rearrangements and were called segregating when the between-donor standard deviation exceeded 5%. To diagnose cytomegalovirus status from the catalog of TCR beta chain sequences, a statistical classification framework was built. In a later analysis, TCR nucleotide sequences were compared against IMGT/GENE-DB human TR gene sequences so that V and J genes could be assigned. In a later analysis, CDR3 sequences and most-parsimonious VDJ recombination scenarios were assigned using the TCRdist pipeline. In a later analysis, every TCR beta chain was defined by the combination of its CDR3 amino acid sequence and its V-gene family, and reads without a unique V-gene family were dropped. To address suspected cross-contamination and a sequencing artifact, a later analysis removed some 620 highly shared, low-generation-probability nucleotide sequences. For each public chain, a later analysis derived a clonal expansion index from normalized ranks of inferred template counts within each repertoire. A later analysis computed generation probabilities with a VDJ recombination model fitted to out-of-frame rearrangements, and checked the results against IGoR. In a later analysis, TCR-TCR, TCR-HLA and TCR-CMV co-occurrence was scored with hypergeometric tests, and a repertoire-size bias correction was applied to TCR pairs. In a later analysis, false discovery rates were estimated by permuting HLA or CMV assignments 20 times. A later analysis grouped co-occurring TCRs with DBSCAN, adding TCRdist sequence similarity when clustering within HLA-allele-positive subsets. Repertoires with fewer than 30,000 or more than 120,000 public chains were left out of co-occurrence clustering, as were four to six repertoires with anomalous nucleotide sharing. Drawn from immuneACCESS, this table holds only the in-frame rearrangements with V and J called that TCRdb kept. Clones are partly lost; checked studies trace under half to an unresolved V gene and leave the rest unexplained. From that table come the V and J calls and clone size; the DNA was used to work out D and trimming. The sample data list about 110,000 clones, and approximately 83% of these were observed just once. The ten most abundant clones make up 1.5% to 2% of the sample.

Worth noting for this clone: Its cognate antigen has yet to be identified. No base quality information exists; no much larger clone differs at one position.

For CDR1 and CDR2, the germline V gene lists MDHEN and SYDVKM. The V end loses 2 bases and the J end loses 1 base, and a stretch of 5 bases separates them. The CDR3 goes from the cysteine to the phenylalanine over 14 residues. Only the CDR3 DNA stays, 42 bases, in frame from base 1. The cohort consisted of 600 or so healthy bone marrow donors. At the time of sampling, every cohort member was nominally healthy, though immune exposures that went unrecorded were likely present. The donor tested CMV seronegative, placing the donor among the 352 seronegative members of the cohort. Each donor provided a peripheral blood sample, and peripheral blood mononuclear cells were used for TCR beta sequencing. Genomic DNA was extracted from the blood cell samples with the Qiagen DNeasy Blood Extraction Kit.

The receptor was derived from a man aged 35-49 years in good health and CMV-seronegative. The chain links TRBV28 with TRBJ1-4; the D gene identity is not certain. Sequencing was performed on PBMCs. The DNA is as follows: TGTGCCAGCAGTTTACCGGGAACTAATGAAAAACTGTTTTTT. The encoded protein is CASSLPGTNEKLFF.